The 5 T cell receptor beta chains listed next were all sequenced from one sample in a study of blood T cell repertoires in COVID-19. Generated by immunoSEQ multiplex PCR, the TCRdb table keeps only in-frame clones and is missing some. The data hold about 140,000 clones, with over 75% observed a single time. The specimen sequenced was peripheral blood. These receptors were collected from a man between 65 and 79 years old with acute or convalescent COVID-19.

The chain employs TRBV5-1 and TRBJ1-1; maybe TRBD1 (6 bases). The CDR3 runs to 14 residues. V was clipped by 0 bases and J by 1 base, with 7 bases between them. Germline CDR1 SGHRS, CDR2 YFSETQ. The CDR3 loop is CASSLGGQNTEAFF. The CDR3 DNA reads TGCGCCAGCAGCTTGGGGGGACAGAACACTGAAGCTTTCTTT.

The chain combines TRBV3-1 (or the pseudogene TRBV3-2) with TRBJ2-3; no clear D gene. Germline V gene data show CDR1 as LGHDT and CDR2 as YNNKEL (reference sequence). The germline V and J ends were trimmed by 1 base and 3 bases, with 5 bases remaining between them. The CDR3 spans 13 residues. The CDR3 DNA reads as TGTGCCAGCAGCCAAGCCGGGACAGATACGCAGTATTTT. It is translated as CASSQAGTDTQYF.

The genes are TRBV5-1 and TRBJ1-6, with 8 positions matching TRBD1. J was trimmed by 0 bases and V by 5 bases; bases with no gene match: 4. Germline V gives CDR1 SGHRS, CDR2 YFSETQ. CDR3 length: 16 residues. The DNA of the CDR3 is TGCGCCAGCAGGACAGGGGAGAGCTCCTATAATTCACCCCTCCACTTT. It yields the protein CASRTGESSYNSPLHF.

This clone appeared once. This sequence joins TRBV3-1 (or the pseudogene TRBV3-2) and TRBJ2-7; TRBD1 aligns across 10 bases. J gave up 4 bases and V 3 bases, and 6 bases lay outside the gene matches. The CDR3 has 15 residues. Germline V CDR1 and CDR2: LGHDT, YNNKEL (reference sequence). The CDR3 DNA follows: TGTGCCAGCAGCCACCCAGGGGACAGGGGATACGAGCAGTACTTC. This encodes CASSHPGDRGYEQYF.

This clone was observed a handful of times. The chain has TRBV28 and TRBJ1-5; maybe TRBD1 (6 bases). CDR3 length: 15 residues. Germline lookup yields CDR1 MDHEN and CDR2 SYDVKM. Trimming shortened V by 6 bases and J by 1 base, and 13 bases separated the two germline ends. CDR3 sequence: CASREQGRSNQPQHF. CDR3 DNA: TGTGCCAGCAGGGAACAGGGAAGGAGCAATCAGCCCCAGCATTTT.